This T cell receptor (beta chain) is drawn from a study of cytomegalovirus exposure and HLA in healthy donors. Vbeta (60) and Jbeta (13) primers were used in the PCR. Clones were sequenced by immunoSEQ multiplex PCR, and TCRdb holds only the in-frame ones, with some missing. The table shows approximately 38,000 clones, with 65% to 90% occurring only once. Germline values: CDR1 SGHTA, CDR2 FQGTGA. The CDR3 has 17 residues. The V gene lost 3 bases and the J gene lost 2 bases, with 20 bases spanning the gap. The chain combines TRBV7-3 with TRBJ2-7, with D possibly matching TRBD2 (7 bases). The clonotype was recovered from a woman younger than 35 in good health and CMV-seropositive. The source material was PBMCs. The DNA of the CDR3 is TGTGCCAGCAGCTTCCACGCCTTAGGGGGAGGGCCCTACGAGCAGTACTTC. Translated: CASSFHALGGGPYEQYF.